This TCR beta chain originates from a study of blood T cell repertoires in COVID-19. In germline, CDR1 is SNHLY, CDR2 FYNNEI. The ends lost 9 bases at V and 0 bases at J; junction bases unmatched: 8. This CDR3 comprises 15 residues. Method: immunoSEQ multiplex PCR; TCRdb's copy keeps in-frame clones and lacks some. The repertoire includes fewer than 400,000 clones, around four fifths of them detected once, and about 2.7% sits in the top ten. The specimen sequenced was peripheral blood. This chain uses TRBV2 with TRBJ2-3; 8 bases match TRBD2. This TCR derives from a young man with active or convalescent COVID-19. Written as DNA, the CDR3 is TGTGCCAGGCTCCGGGAGGGGGAGAGCACAGATACGCAGTATTTT. Translation gives CARLREGESTDTQYF.